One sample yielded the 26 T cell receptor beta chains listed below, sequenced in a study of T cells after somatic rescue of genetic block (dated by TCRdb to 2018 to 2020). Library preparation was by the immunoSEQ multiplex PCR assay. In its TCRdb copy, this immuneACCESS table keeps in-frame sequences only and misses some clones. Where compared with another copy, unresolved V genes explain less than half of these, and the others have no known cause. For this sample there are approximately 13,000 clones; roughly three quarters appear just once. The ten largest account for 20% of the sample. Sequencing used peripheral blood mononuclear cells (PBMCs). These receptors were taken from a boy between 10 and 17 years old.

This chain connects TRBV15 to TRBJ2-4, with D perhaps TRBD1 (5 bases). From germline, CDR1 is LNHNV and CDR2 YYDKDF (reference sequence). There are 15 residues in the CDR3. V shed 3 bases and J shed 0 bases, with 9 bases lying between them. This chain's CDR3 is CATSSYRLAKNIQYF. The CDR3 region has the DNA TGTGCCACCAGCAGCTACAGGCTAGCCAAAAACATTCAGTACTTC.

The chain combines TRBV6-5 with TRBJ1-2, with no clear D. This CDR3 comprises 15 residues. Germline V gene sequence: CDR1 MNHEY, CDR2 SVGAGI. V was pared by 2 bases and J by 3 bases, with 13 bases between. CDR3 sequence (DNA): TGTGCCAGCAGTTACAAAGGGATTGGAGACTATGGCTACACCTTC. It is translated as CASSYKGIGDYGYTF.

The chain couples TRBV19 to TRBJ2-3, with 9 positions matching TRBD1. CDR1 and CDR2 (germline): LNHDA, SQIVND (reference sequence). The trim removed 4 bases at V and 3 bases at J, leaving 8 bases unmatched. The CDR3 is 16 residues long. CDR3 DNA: TGTGCCAGTAGTACTTCTTGGGGACAGGGAACAGATACGCAGTATTTT. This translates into CASSTSWGQGTDTQYF.

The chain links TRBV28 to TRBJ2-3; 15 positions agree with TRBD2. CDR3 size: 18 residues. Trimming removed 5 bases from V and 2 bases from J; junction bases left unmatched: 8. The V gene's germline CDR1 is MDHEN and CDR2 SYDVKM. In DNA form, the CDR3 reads TGTGCCAGCAGTCTTGGACTAGCGGGAGGGCGAGTCACAGATACGCAGTATTTT. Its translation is CASSLGLAGGRVTDTQYF.

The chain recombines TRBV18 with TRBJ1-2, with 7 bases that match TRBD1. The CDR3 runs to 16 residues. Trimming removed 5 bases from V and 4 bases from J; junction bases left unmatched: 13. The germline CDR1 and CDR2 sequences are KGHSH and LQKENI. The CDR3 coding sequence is TGTGCCAGCTCAACTAGGGACAGCTTGCAAGTCTATGGCTACACCTTC. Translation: CASSTRDSLQVYGYTF.

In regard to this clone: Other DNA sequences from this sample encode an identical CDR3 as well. The CDR3: CASSEGETQYF. The CDR3 coding sequence is TGTGCCAGCAGTGAAGGCGAGACCCAGTACTTC. J is TRBJ2-5 and V is TRBV2; D remains ambiguous. The germline V gene has CDR1 SNHLY and CDR2 FYNNEI. The CDR3 has 11 amino acids. V shed 1 base and J shed 5 bases, with 2 bases lying between them.

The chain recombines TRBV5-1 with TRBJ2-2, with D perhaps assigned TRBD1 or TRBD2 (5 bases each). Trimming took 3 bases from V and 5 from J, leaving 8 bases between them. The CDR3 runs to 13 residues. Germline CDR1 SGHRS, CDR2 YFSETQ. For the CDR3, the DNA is TGCGCCAGCAGCTCGGGACCTACCGGGGAGCTGTTTTTT. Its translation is CASSSGPTGELFF.

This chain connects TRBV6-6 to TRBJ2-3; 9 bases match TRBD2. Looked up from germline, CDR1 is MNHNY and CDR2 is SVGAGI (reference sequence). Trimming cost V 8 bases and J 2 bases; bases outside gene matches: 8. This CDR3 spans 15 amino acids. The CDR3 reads CASPPSGDYTDTQYF. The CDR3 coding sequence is TGTGCCAGCCCCCCTAGCGGGGATTACACAGATACGCAGTATTTT.

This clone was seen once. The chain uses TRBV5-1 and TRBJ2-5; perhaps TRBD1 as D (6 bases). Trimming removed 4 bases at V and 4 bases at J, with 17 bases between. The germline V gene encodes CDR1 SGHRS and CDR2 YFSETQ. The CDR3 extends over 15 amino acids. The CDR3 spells CASSVLLTGLETQYF. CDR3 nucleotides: TGCGCCAGCAGCGTACTGTTGACAGGACTAGAGACCCAGTACTTC.

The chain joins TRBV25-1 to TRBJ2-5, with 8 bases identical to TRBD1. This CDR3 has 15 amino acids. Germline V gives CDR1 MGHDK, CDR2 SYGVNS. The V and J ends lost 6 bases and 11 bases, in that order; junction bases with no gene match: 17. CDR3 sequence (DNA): TGTGCCAGCAGCCCGAGAGTGACAGGGGCAAGAGTGCAGTACTTC. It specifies CASSPRVTGARVQYF.

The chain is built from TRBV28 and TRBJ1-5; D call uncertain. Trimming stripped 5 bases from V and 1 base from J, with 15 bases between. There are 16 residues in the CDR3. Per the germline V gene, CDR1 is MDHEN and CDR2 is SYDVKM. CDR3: CASSPLRTGSNQPQHF. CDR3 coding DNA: TGTGCCAGCAGTCCCCTAAGGACGGGAAGCAATCAGCCCCAGCATTTT.

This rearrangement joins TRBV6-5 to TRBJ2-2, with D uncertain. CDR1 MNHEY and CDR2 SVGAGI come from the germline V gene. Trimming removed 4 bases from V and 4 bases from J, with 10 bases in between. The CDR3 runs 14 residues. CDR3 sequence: CASSFHGGTGELFF. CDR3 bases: TGTGCCAGCAGTTTCCACGGTGGCACCGGGGAGCTGTTTTTT.

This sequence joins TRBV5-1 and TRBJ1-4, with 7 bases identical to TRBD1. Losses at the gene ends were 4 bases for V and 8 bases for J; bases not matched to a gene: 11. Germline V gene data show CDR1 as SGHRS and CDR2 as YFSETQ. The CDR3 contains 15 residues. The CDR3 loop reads CASSLTGASQEKLFF. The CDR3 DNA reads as TGCGCCAGCAGCCTTACAGGGGCTTCGCAGGAAAAACTGTTTTTT.

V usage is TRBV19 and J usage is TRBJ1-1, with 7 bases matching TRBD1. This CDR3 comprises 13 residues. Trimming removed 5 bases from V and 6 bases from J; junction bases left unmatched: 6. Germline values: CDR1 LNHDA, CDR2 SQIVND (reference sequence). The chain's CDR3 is CASSDRELAEAFF. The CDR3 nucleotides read TGTGCCAGTAGTGACAGGGAATTGGCTGAAGCTTTCTTT.

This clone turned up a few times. CDR3 DNA: TGTGCCAGCAAGGCCGGGACAGCTTCCGCTTACGAGCAGTACTTC. This translates into CASKAGTASAYEQYF. The rearrangement links TRBV21-1 to TRBJ2-7; the D segment call TRBD1 is taken from the table without a DNA check. TRBV21-1 has pseudogene status. There are 15 residues in the CDR3.

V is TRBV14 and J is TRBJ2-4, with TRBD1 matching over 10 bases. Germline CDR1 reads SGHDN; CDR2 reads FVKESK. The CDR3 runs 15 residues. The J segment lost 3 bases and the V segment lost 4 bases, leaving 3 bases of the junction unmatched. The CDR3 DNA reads TGTGCCAGCAGCCGGACAGGGGGAGTCAAAAACATTCAGTACTTC. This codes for CASSRTGGVKNIQYF.

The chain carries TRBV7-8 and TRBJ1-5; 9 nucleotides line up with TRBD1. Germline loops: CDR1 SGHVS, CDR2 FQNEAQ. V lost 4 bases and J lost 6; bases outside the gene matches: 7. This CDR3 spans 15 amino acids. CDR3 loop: CASSYRTGEGQPQHF. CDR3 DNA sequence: TGTGCCAGCAGCTATAGGACAGGGGAGGGTCAGCCCCAGCATTTT.

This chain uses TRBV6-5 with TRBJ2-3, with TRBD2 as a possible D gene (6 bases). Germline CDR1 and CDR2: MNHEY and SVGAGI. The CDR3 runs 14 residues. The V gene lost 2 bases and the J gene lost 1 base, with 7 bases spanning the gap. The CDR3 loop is CASSYGGGTDTQYF. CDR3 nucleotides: TGTGCCAGCAGTTACGGCGGGGGCACAGATACGCAGTATTTT.

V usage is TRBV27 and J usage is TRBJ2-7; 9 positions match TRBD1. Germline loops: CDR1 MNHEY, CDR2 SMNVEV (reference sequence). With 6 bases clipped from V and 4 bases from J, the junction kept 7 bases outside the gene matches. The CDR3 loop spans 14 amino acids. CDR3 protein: CASRRQGVPYEQYF. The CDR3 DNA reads TGTGCCAGCAGGAGACAGGGGGTCCCTTACGAGCAGTACTTC.

The CDR3 sequence: CASSWTPFTDTQYF. The CDR3 nucleotides read TGTGCCAGCAGCTGGACTCCTTTCACAGATACGCAGTATTTT. The chain carries TRBV27 and TRBJ2-3; D perhaps matches TRBD2 (5 bases). V was cut by 6 bases and J by 2 bases, with 12 bases left in between. The germline gives CDR1 MNHEY, CDR2 SMNVEV (reference sequence). The CDR3 extends over 14 amino acids.

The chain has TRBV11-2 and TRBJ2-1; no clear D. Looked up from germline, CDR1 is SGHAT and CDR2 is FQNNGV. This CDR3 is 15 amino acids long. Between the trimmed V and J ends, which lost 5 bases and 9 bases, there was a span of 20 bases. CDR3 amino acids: CASSLSPASLGEQFF. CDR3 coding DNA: TGTGCCAGCAGCCTCTCACCGGCCTCCCTAGGTGAGCAGTTCTTC.

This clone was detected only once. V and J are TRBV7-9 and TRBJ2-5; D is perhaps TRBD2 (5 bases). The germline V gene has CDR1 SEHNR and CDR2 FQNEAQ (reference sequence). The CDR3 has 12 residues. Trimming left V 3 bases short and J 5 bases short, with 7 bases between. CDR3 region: CASSFGEETQYF. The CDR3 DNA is TGTGCCAGCAGCTTTGGGGAGGAGACCCAGTACTTC. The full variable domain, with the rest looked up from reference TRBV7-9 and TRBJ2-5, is DTGVSQNPRHKITKRGQNVTFRCDPISEHNRLYWYRQTLGQGPEFLTYFQNEAQLEKSRLLSDRFSAERPKGSFSTLEIQRTEQGDSAMYLCASSFGEETQYFGPGTRLLVL.

In DNA form, the CDR3 reads TGTGCCAGCAGCTTAGCCGGACAGCCCTACGAGCAGTACTTC. Translation: CASSLAGQPYEQYF. The chain employs TRBV11-2 and TRBJ2-7; a weak D match, TRBD1 (6 bases). V dropped 1 base and J dropped 2 bases, with 9 bases sitting between them. Germline values: CDR1 SGHAT, CDR2 FQNNGV. The CDR3 loop spans 14 amino acids.

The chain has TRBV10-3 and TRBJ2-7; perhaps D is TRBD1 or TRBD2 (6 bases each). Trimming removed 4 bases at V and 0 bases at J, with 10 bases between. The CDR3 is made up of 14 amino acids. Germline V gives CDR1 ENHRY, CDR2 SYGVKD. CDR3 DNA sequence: TGTGCCATCAGTGTGGGGGGCCCCTCCTACGAGCAGTACTTC. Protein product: CAISVGGPSYEQYF.

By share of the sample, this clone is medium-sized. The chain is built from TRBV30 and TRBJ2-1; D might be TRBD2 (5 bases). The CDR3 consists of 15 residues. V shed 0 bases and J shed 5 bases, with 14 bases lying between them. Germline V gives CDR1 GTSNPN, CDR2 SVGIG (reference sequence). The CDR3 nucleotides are TGTGCCTGGAGTGTACAAGCGGAGGCCCACAATGAGCAGTTCTTC. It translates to CAWSVQAEAHNEQFF.

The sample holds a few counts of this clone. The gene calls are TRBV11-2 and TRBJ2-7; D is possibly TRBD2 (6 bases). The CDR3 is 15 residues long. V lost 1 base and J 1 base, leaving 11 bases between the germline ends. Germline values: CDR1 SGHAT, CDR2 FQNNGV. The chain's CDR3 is CASSLAPLASYEQYF. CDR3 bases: TGTGCCAGCAGCTTAGCTCCACTAGCATCCTACGAGCAGTACTTC.